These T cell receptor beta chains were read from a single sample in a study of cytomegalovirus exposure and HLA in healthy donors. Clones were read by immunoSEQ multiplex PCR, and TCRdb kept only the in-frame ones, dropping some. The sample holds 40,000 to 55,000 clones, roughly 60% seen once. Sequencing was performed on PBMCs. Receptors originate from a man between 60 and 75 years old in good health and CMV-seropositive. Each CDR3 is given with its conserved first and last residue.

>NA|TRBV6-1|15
CASSERVAGGYEQYF
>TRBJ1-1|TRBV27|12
CASSNGGSEAFF
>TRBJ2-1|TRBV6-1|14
CASTIQNSYNEQFF
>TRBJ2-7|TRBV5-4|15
CASSLAEAPRREQYF
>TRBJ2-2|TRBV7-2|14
CASSAYRDGGELFF
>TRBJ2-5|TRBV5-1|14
CASSWRNRVETQYF
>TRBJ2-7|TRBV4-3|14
CASSQDRGSYEQYF
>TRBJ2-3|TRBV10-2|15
CASTPGLADTDTQYF
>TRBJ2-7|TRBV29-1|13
CSVGGISRYEQYF
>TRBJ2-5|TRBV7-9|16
CASSPKKTGVQETQYF
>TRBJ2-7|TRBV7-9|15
CASSLGDSLTYEQYF
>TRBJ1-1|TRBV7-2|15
CASSPRTGSGTEAFF
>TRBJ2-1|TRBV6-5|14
CASSRDRGFGEQFF
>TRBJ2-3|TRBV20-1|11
CSGEMADTQYF
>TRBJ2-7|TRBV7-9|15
CASRHNSGASYEQYF
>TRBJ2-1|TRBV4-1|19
CASSQSGMGGRLNYNEQFF
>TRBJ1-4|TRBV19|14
CASSLQGAGEKLFF
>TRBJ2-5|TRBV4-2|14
CASSQGIGEETQYF
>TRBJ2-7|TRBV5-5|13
CASSSNPSYEQYF
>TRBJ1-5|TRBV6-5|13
CASSYDRNQPQHF
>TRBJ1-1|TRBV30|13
CAWSVEGRTEAFF
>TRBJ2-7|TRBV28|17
CASSPPPGAVTSYEQYF
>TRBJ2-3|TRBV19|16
CASSLAGGPGTDTQYF
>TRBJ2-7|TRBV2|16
CASRVEGQVGIYEQYF
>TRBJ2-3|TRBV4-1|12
CASSQTTDTQYF
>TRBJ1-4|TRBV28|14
CASSDRTENEKLFF
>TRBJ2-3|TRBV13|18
CASSLGRSSGMSTDTQYF
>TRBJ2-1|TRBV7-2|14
CASSSGQPSNEQFF
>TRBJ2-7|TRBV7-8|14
CASSLGQGFYEQYF
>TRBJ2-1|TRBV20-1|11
CSAREEREQFF
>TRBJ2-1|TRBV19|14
CASSGTSGSIEQFF
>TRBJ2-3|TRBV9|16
CASSATGLAGATLQYF
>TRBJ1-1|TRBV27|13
CASSLTGRTEAFF
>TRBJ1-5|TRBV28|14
CASRGGQGNQPQHF
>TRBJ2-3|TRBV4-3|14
CASSQESGVDTQYF
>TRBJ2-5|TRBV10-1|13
CASSEGLGETQYF
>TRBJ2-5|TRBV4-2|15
CASSLTYGVGETQYF
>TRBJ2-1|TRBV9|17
CASSVDRGISSYNEQFF
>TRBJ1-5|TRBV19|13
CASRTGYNQPQHF
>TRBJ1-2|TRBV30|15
CAWSAGTGRIYGYTF
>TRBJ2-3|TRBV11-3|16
CASSDRTSGRTDTQYF
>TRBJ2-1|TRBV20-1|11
CSAALAMEQFF
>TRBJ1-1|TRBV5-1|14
CASSLGGRNTEAFF
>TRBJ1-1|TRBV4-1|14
CASSENNWNTEAFF
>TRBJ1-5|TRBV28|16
CASSLRQPYSNQPQHF
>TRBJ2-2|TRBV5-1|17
CASSLPSSPSRAGELFF
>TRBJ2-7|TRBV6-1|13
CATGDFSSYEQYF
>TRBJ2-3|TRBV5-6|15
CASSLVGGDTDTQYF
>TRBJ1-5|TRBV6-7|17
CASSPTTDRGSWQPQHF
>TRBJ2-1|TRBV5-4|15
CASSLGTGLYNEQFF
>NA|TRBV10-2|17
CASSDFGGAINSYEQYF
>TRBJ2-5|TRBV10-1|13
CASSETLQGVQYF
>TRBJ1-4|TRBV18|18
CASSPLQGGLSTNEKLFF